This TCR beta chain was retrieved from a study of blood T cell repertoires in COVID-19. Study-wide background: COVID-19 samples, acute and convalescent, were from the United States, Italy and Spain. T cells, B-cell-depleted T cells, or PBMCs supplied cDNA or gDNA.

Per the authors' pipeline: Quantification of nucleated cells was approximated via reference gene primer amplification. Clones were sequenced by immunoSEQ multiplex PCR, and TCRdb holds only the in-frame ones, with some missing. Clone size and the V and J calls come from that table; the DNA yielded D and trimming. This repertoire shows 180,000 or so clones, just under 80% found once; its top ten account for around 2.8%. Sequences were obtained from peripheral blood. The receptor's source is a woman older than 75 with active or convalescent COVID-19.

CDR3: CASQWTANTGELFF. As DNA, the CDR3 is TGTGCCAGCCAATGGACAGCGAACACCGGGGAGCTGTTTTTT. V usage is TRBV6-5 and J usage is TRBJ2-2; D possibly corresponds to TRBD1 (6 bases). The length of the CDR3 is 14 residues. Germline V gene sequence: CDR1 MNHEY, CDR2 SVGAGI. Trimming took 8 bases from V and 0 from J, leaving 10 bases between them.